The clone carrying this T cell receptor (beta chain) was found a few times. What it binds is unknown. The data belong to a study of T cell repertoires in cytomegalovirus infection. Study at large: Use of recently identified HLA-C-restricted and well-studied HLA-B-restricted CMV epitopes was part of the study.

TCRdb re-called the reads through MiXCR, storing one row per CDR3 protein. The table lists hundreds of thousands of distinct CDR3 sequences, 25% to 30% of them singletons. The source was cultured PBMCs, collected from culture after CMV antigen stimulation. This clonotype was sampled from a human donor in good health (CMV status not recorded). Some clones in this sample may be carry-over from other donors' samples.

The CDR3 nucleotides read TGTGCCAGCAGCACGGACACGGGGAACACCGGGGAGCTGTTTTTT. Translating gives CASSTDTGNTGELFF. The chain links TRBV7-4 to TRBJ2-2, with a weak D call TRBD1 (5 bases). This CDR3 comprises 15 residues. The germline V and J ends were trimmed by 5 bases and 1 base, with 11 bases remaining between them. Germline V gene sequence: CDR1 SGHVT, CDR2 SQSDAQ.